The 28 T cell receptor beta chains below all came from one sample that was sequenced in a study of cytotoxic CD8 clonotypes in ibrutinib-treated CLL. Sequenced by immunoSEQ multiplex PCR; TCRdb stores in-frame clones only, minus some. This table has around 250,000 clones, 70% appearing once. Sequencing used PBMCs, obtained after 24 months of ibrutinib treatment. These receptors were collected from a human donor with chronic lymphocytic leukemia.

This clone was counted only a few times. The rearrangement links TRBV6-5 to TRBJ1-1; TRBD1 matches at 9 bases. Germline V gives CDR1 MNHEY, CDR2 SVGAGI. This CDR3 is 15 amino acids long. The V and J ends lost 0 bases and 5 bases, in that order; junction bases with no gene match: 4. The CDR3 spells CASSYSGTGRTEAFF. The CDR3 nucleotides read TGTGCCAGCAGTTACTCGGGGACAGGGCGGACTGAAGCTTTCTTT.

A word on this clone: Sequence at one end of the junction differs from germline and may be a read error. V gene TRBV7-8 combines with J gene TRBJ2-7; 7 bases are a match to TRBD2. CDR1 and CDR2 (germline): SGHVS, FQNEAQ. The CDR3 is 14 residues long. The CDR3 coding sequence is TGTGCCAGCAGCTTATTGGCGGGAGCTGCCCCCCTCCCTTTC. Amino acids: CASSLLAGAAPLPF.

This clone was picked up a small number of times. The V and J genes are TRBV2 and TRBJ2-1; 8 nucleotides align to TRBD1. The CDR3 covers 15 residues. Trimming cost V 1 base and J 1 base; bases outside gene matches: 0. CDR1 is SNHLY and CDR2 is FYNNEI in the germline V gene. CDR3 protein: CASSEGTGSYNEQFF. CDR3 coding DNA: TGTGCCAGCAGTGAAGGGACAGGGTCCTACAATGAGCAGTTCTTC. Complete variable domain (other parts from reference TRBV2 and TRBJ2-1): EPEVTQTPSHQVTQMGQEVILRCVPISNHLYFYWYRQILGQKVEFLVSFYNNEISEKSEIFDDQFSVERPDGSNFTLKIRSTKLEDSAMYFCASSEGTGSYNEQFFGPGTRLTVL.

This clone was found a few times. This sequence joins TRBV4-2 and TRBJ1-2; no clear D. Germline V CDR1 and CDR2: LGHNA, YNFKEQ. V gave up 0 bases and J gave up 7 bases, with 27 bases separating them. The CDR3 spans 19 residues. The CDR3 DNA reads TGTGCCAGCAGCCAAGAGGCGGGTGTCTTCCTCCACATCTCGGGTGGCTACACCTTC. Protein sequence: CASSQEAGVFLHISGGYTF.

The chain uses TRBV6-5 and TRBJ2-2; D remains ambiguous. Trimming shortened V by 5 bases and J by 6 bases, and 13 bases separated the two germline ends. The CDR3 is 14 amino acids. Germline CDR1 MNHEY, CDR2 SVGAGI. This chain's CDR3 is CASSPHSLSGELFF. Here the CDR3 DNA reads TGTGCCAGCAGTCCACATAGTCTGTCCGGGGAGCTGTTTTTT.

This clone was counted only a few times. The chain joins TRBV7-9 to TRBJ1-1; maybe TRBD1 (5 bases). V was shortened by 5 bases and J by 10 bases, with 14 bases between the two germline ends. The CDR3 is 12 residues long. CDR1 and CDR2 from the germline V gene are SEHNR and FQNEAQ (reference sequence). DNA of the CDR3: TGTGCCAGCAGCCCGGGCGAGAGGGGAGCTTTCTTT. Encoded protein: CASSPGERGAFF. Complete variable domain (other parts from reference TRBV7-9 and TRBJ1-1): DTGVSQNPRHKITKRGQNVTFRCDPISEHNRLYWYRQTLGQGPEFLTYFQNEAQLEKSRLLSDRFSAERPKGSFSTLEIQRTEQGDSAMYLCASSPGERGAFFGQGTRLTVV.

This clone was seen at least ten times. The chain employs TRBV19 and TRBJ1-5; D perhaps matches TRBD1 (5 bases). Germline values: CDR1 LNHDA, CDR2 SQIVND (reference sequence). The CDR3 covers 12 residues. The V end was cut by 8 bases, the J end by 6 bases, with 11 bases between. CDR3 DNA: TGTGCCAGTGGCCGGACAATTCAGCCCCAGCATTTT. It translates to CASGRTIQPQHF.

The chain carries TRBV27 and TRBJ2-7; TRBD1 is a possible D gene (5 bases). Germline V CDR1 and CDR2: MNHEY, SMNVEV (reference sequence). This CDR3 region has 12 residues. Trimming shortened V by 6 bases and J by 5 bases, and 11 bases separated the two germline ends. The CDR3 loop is CASRAGSNEQYF. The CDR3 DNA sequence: TGTGCCAGCAGGGCAGGGTCAAACGAGCAGTACTTC.

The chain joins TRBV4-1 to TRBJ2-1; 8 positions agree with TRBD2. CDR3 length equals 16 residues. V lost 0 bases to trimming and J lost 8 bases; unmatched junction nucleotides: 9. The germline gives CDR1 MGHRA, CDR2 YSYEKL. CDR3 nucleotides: TGCGCCAGCAGCCAAGATCGGGGCGGGAGGTATTATGAGCAGTTCTTC. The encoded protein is CASSQDRGGRYYEQFF.

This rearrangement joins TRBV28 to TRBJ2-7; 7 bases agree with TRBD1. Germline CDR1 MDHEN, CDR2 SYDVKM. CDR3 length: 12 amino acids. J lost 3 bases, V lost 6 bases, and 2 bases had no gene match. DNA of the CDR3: TGTGCCAGCAGGCGGACAGGCTACGAGCAGTACTTC. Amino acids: CASRRTGYEQYF.

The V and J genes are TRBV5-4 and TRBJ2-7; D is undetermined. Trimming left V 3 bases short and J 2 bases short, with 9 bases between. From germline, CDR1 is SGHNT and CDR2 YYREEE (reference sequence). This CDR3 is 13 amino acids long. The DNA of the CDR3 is TGTGCCAGCAGCTCCTCTTTGACCTACGAGCAGTACTTC. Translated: CASSSSLTYEQYF. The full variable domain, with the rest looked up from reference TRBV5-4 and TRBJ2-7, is ETGVTQSPTHLIKTRGQQVTLRCSSQSGHNTVSWYQQALGQGPQFIFQYYREEENGRGNFPPRFSGLQFPNYSSELNVNALELDDSALYLCASSSSLTYEQYFGPGTRLTVT.

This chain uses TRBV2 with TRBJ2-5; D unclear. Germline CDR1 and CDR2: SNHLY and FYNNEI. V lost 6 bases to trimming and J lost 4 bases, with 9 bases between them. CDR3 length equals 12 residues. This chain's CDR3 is CASRLSLETQYF. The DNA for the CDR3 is TGTGCCAGCAGGCTAAGTCTAGAGACCCAGTACTTC.

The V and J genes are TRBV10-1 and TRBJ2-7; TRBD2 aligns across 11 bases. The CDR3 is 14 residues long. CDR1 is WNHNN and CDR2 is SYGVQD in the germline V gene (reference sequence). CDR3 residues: CDSILAGERYEQYF. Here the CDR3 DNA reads TGCGACTCAATACTAGCGGGAGAAAGGTACGAGCAGTACTTC.

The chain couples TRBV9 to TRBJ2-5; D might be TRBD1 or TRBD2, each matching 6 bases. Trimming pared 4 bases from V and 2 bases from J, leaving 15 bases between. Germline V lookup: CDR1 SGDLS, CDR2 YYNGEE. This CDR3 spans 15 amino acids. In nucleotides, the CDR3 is TGTGCCAGCAGCCCCGGAGGGGGAACTCAAGAGACCCAGTACTTC. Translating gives CASSPGGGTQETQYF. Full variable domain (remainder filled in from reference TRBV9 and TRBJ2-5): DSGVTQTPKHLITATGQRVTLRCSPRSGDLSVYWYQQSLDQGLQFLIQYYNGEERAKGNILERFSAQQFPDLHSELNLSSLELGDSALYFCASSPGGGTQETQYFGPGTRLLVL.

CDR3 sequence reads: CASSSRGEAFF. CDR3 nucleotides: TGTGCCAGCAGCTCCCGGGGTGAAGCTTTCTTT. The chain recombines TRBV7-9 with TRBJ1-1; D remains ambiguous. The germline V gene encodes CDR1 SEHNR and CDR2 FQNEAQ (reference sequence). The V gene lost 4 bases and the J gene lost 7 bases, with 7 bases spanning the gap. The CDR3 has 11 residues.

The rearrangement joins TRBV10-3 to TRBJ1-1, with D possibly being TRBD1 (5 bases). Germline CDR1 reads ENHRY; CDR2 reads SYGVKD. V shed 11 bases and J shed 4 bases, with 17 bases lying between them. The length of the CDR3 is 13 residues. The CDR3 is CAFSAGGGTEAFF. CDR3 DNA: TGTGCCTTCTCAGCGGGCGGGGGCACTGAAGCTTTCTTT.

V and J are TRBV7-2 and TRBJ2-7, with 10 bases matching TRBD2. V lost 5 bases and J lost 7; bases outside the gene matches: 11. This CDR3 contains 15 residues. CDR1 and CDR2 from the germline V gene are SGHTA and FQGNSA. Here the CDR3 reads CASSPLPSGSHEQYF. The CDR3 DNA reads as TGTGCCAGCAGCCCACTTCCTAGCGGGAGTCATGAGCAGTACTTC.

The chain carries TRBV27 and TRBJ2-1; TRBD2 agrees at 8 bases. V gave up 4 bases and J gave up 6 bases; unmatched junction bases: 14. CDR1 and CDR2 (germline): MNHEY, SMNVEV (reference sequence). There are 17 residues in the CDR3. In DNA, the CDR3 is TGTGCCAGCAGTTCCCCCCCAGGGCCAGCGGGGGTCAATGAGCAGTTCTTC. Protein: CASSSPPGPAGVNEQFF.

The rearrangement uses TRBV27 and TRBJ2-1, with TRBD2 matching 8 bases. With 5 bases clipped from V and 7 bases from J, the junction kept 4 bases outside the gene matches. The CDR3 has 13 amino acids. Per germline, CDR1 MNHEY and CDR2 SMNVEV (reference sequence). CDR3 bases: TGTGCCAGCAGTCTCCGGGAGGGGAATGAGCAGTTCTTC. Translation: CASSLREGNEQFF.

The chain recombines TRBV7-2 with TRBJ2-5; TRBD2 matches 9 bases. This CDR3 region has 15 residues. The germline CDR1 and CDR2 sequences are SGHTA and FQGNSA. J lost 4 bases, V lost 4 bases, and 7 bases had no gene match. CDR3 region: CASSYNSGSGETQYF. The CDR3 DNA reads TGTGCCAGCAGCTATAATAGCGGGAGTGGAGAGACCCAGTACTTC.

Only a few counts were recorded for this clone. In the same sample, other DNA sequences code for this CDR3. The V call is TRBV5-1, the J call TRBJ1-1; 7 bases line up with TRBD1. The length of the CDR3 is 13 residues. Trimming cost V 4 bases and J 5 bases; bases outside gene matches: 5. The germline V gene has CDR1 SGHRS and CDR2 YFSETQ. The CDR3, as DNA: TGCGCCAGCAGCCCGACAGGGAATACTGAAGCTTTCTTT. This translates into CASSPTGNTEAFF. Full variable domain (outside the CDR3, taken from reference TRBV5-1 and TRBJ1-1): KAGVTQTPRYLIKTRGQQVTLSCSPISGHRSVSWYQQTPGQGLQFLFEYFSETQRNKGNFPGRFSGRQFSNSRSEMNVSTLELGDSALYLCASSPTGNTEAFFGQGTRLTVV.

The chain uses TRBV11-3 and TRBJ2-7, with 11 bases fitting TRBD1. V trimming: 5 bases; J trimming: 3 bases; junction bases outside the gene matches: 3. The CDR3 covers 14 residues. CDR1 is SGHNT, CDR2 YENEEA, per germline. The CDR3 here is CASSPGTGGYEQYF. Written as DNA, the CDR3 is TGTGCCAGCAGCCCCGGGACAGGGGGCTACGAGCAGTACTTC.

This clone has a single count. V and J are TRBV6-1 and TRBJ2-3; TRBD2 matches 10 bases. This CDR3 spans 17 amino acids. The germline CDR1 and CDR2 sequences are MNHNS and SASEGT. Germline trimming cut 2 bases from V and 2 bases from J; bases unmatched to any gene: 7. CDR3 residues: CASSEQSSGGYTDTQYF. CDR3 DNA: TGTGCCAGCAGTGAACAATCTAGCGGGGGCTACACAGATACGCAGTATTTT.

CDR3 coding DNA: TGTGCCAGCAGGGGGCGGGAAGAAAAACTGTTTTTT. The encoded protein is CASRGREEKLFF. The chain recombines TRBV27 with TRBJ1-4; a possible D gene is TRBD1 (5 bases). Deletions cut 6 bases from V and 8 bases from J, with 10 bases between. The CDR3 loop spans 12 amino acids. Germline CDR1 and CDR2: MNHEY and SMNVEV (reference sequence).

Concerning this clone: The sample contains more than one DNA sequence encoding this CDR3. CDR3 residues: CASSPAGSYEQYF. Here the CDR3 DNA reads TGTGCCAGCAGTCCCGCGGGCTCCTACGAGCAGTACTTC. This chain uses TRBV27 with TRBJ2-7; perhaps TRBD2 as D (5 bases). The CDR3 sequence is 13 residues long. The ends were cut back, 5 bases at V and 0 bases at J, with 8 bases in the middle. Germline V gene sequence: CDR1 MNHEY, CDR2 SMNVEV (reference sequence).

DNA for the CDR3: TGTGCCAGCAGCTTCTCCGGGACTAGCTTGGAGCAGTACTTC. Amino acids: CASSFSGTSLEQYF. The chain recombines TRBV5-4 with TRBJ2-7, with 9 bases fitting TRBD2. Germline assignment: CDR1 SGHNT and CDR2 YYREEE (reference sequence). The CDR3 consists of 14 residues. Trimming took 2 bases from V and 7 from J; bases not matched to a gene: 7.

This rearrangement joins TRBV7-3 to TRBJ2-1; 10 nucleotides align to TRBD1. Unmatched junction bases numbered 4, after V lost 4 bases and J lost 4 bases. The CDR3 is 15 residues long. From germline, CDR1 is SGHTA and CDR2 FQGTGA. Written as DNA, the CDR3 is TGTGCCAGCAGCTCCCGGGGACAGGGGTACAATGAGCAGTTCTTC. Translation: CASSSRGQGYNEQFF.

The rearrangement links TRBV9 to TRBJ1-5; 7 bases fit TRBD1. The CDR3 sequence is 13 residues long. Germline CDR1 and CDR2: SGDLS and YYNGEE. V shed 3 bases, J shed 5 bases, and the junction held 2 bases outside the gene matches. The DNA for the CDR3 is TGTGCCAGCAGCGCAACAGGGGATCAGCCCCAGCATTTT. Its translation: CASSATGDQPQHF.